Presented here are 5 T cell receptor beta chains from one specimen sequenced in a study of blood T cell repertoires in COVID-19. Assay used: immunoSEQ multiplex PCR; TCRdb lists only in-frame clones, some missing. The sample records roughly 190,000 clones, around nine tenths being singletons. Sequencing was performed on peripheral blood. Source of these receptors: a man between 65 and 85 years old with acute or convalescent COVID-19.

The chain combines TRBV29-1 with TRBJ2-1; D not resolved. In germline, CDR1 is SQVTM, CDR2 ANQGSEA. The V and J ends lost 4 bases and 7 bases respectively, with 8 bases between them. CDR3 length: 11 residues. The CDR3 here is CSVGQMNEQFF. CDR3 nucleotides: TGCAGCGTTGGGCAAATGAATGAGCAGTTCTTC.

The table lists this clone with a few counts. The V call is TRBV5-1, the J call TRBJ1-2; D not resolved. Looked up from germline, CDR1 is SGHRS and CDR2 is YFSETQ. The CDR3 spans 15 residues. The germline V and J ends were trimmed by 0 bases and 4 bases, with 13 bases remaining between them. CDR3: CASSLELRSRYGYTF. CDR3 coding DNA: TGCGCCAGCAGCTTGGAACTCCGATCCCGCTATGGCTACACCTTC.

V is TRBV28 and J is TRBJ2-1; 12 positions agree with TRBD2. J lost 4 bases, V lost 5 bases, and 9 bases had no gene match. The germline gives CDR1 MDHEN, CDR2 SYDVKM. The CDR3 covers 17 residues. The CDR3 nucleotides read TGTGCCAGCAGTCCCCGGACTAGCGGGACCCTGTACAATGAGCAGTTCTTC. Translating gives CASSPRTSGTLYNEQFF.

The chain is built from TRBV24-1 and TRBJ2-5; D unresolved. The CDR3 is made up of 16 amino acids. Trimming took 1 base from V and 2 from J, leaving 13 bases between them. Germline CDR1 KGHDR, CDR2 SFDVKD. The CDR3 DNA reads as TGTGCCACCAGTGATTTCGACACCACCAAACAAGAGACCCAGTACTTC. It translates to CATSDFDTTKQETQYF.

Written as DNA, the CDR3 is TGCGCCAGCAGCTTGGAACAGGGCGATCAGCCCCAGCATTTT. It is translated as CASSLEQGDQPQHF. V gene TRBV5-1 combines with J gene TRBJ1-5; D may be TRBD1 (6 bases). V dropped 0 bases and J dropped 5 bases, with 9 bases sitting between them. The CDR3 length is 14 residues. Germline V gene sequence: CDR1 SGHRS, CDR2 YFSETQ. Complete variable domain (other parts from reference TRBV5-1 and TRBJ1-5): KAGVTQTPRYLIKTRGQQVTLSCSPISGHRSVSWYQQTPGQGLQFLFEYFSETQRNKGNFPGRFSGRQFSNSRSEMNVSTLELGDSALYLCASSLEQGDQPQHFGDGTRLSIL.